Sequencing of this TCR beta chain was carried out in a study of blood T cell repertoires in COVID-19. About the research overall: The samples span acute and convalescent COVID-19 from the United States, Italy and Spain. Sources were T cells, B-cell-depleted T cells, or PBMCs; the material itself was cDNA or gDNA.

Study processing details: Reference gene primer amplification gave nucleated cell count estimates. TCRdb's table, derived via immunoSEQ multiplex PCR, lists solely in-frame clones and lacks some. V, J and clone size reflect that table, while D and trimming were determined from the DNA. The repertoire holds 110,000 to 150,000 clones, with around nine tenths as singletons. Per germline, CDR1 LNHDA and CDR2 SQIVND (reference sequence). The CDR3 runs to 13 residues. V shed 6 bases and J shed 1 base, with 10 bases lying between them. This receptor was identified in a woman aged 55-70 years with acute or convalescent COVID-19. Sequenced sample: peripheral blood. The V and J genes are TRBV19 and TRBJ2-7, with D perhaps matching TRBD2 (5 bases). DNA of the CDR3: TGTGCCAGTAGAGAGGGCAGGTCCTACGAGCAGTACTTC. Amino acid sequence: CASREGRSYEQYF.